This T cell receptor beta chain was observed in a study of regulatory T cells in long-lasting Graves disease. HTBI primers from iRepertoire and Arm-PCR of CDR3 regions yielded the TCR beta libraries. Authors' processing steps: Samples revealed 60 to 70 TRBV and 14 TRBJ segments. TCRdb itself ran the multiplex PCR reads through MiXCR, one entry per CDR3 protein. These V and J calls derive from TCRdb rather than the authors' analysis. The table lists over 450,000 distinct CDR3 sequences, around a fifth of them singletons. Many counts were recorded for this clonotype. V shed 8 bases and J 4 bases; nucleotides not matched to a gene: 5. Germline V gives CDR1 MNHEY, CDR2 SVGEGT. The CDR3 consists of 14 residues. Time point noted: persistent/refractory GD, antithyroid drugs over 5 years with positive TRAb. The TCR library was made from RNA that had been extracted from PBMCs in TRIzol.

This TCR was sampled from a female donor with Graves disease. The rearrangement joins TRBV6-2 or TRBV6-3 to TRBJ2-7, with 13 bases matching TRBD2. The material was peripheral blood mononuclear cells (PBMCs), obtained when the disease was refractory, from a patient treated with antithyroid drugs. DNA of the CDR3: TGTGCCAGCTCGGGACTAGCGGGGTTGTACGAGCAGTACTTC. Its translation is CASSGLAGLYEQYF.